This T cell receptor beta chain stems from a study of low-dose radiotherapy and immunotherapy resistance in tumors. At the level of the study: Cyclophosphamide was given intravenously at 200 mg/m2 every two weeks, and each dose came one day before radiation and immunotherapy. Once cycle 1 day 1 began, patients took oral aspirin 300 mg daily for four cycles.

Covering alpha and beta chains, TRAV- and TRBV-specific primers were used for the first-strand cDNA. TCRs were amplified for roughly 22 PCR cycles with a constant-region primer and V-primer adapter. Each CDR3 protein is one row after TCRdb ran MiXCR on the reads. The table includes around 60,000 distinct CDR3 sequences, roughly 23% detected once. The sample holds many counts of this clonotype. Per the germline V gene, CDR1 is DFQATT and CDR2 is SNEGSKA (reference sequence). The germline V and J ends were trimmed by 7 bases and 0 bases, with 17 bases remaining between them. The CDR3 consists of 15 residues. The time point: after trial treatment. Treatment reported: LDRT plus nivolumab, ipilimumab, low-dose cyclophosphamide and aspirin (RACIN trial). Administered to the donors were nivolumab, ipilimumab, aspirin, low-dose cyclophosphamide and low-dose radiotherapy.

The sequencing here drew on PBMCs, taken after low-dose radiotherapy plus immunotherapy. V is TRBV20-1 and J is TRBJ2-3; a weak D match, TRBD1 (5 bases). This TCR came from a male donor with prostate cancer. CDR3 sequence (DNA): TGCAGTGTCCCCCCCGCGGCAGGGAGCACAGATACGCAGTATTTT. Encoded protein: CSVPPAAGSTDTQYF.